Following are 28 T cell receptor beta chains from one sample sequenced in a study of low-dose radiotherapy and immunotherapy resistance in tumors. The time point here: after trial treatment. Treatment defined: LDRT plus nivolumab, ipilimumab, low-dose cyclophosphamide and aspirin (RACIN trial). Both TCRalpha and TCRbeta chains were reverse transcribed with V-gene-specific primers. The authors ran 15 to 20 PCR cycles to amplify TCRs with a constant-region primer and V-primer adapter. TCRdb re-analysed the reads in MiXCR, keeping a single row per CDR3 protein. The sample lists around 80,000 distinct CDR3 sequences, about 17% occurring once. This specimen consisted of PBMCs, obtained after low-dose radiotherapy plus immunotherapy. These receptors were taken from a male donor with prostate cancer.

The genes are TRBV6-2 or TRBV6-3 and TRBJ2-7; 12 bases line up with TRBD2. With V trimmed by 4 bases and J by 1 base, 5 bases remained unmatched. CDR1 and CDR2 (germline): MNHEY, SVGEGT. The CDR3 length is 16 residues. CDR3 sequence (DNA): TGTGCCAGCAGTTCTCTAGCGGGAGGGGAATCCTACGAGCAGTACTTC. The encoded protein is CASSSLAGGESYEQYF.

Remarks on this clonotype: A much larger clonotype is one base distant, so this may be a read error. The chain carries TRBV27 and TRBJ2-3; 7 bases match TRBD2. With V trimmed by 8 bases and J by 3 bases, 14 bases remained unmatched. This CDR3 is 16 amino acids long. Germline V gene sequence: CDR1 MNHEY, CDR2 SMNVEV (reference sequence). The CDR3 loop is CASAPSGTTSTDTQYF. For the CDR3, the DNA is TGTGCCAGCGCCCCCTCCGGGACTACCTCGACAGATACGCAGTATTTT.

Worth noting for this clonotype: A read error may account for a junction end that differs from germline. V and J are TRBV25-1 and TRBJ2-3; possible D gene TRBD2, 5 bases. Germline CDR1 and CDR2: MGHDK and SYGVNS. CDR3 length equals 13 residues. The DNA of the CDR3 is TGTGCCAGCAGTGATAGCGCCAGCGATACGCTGTATTTT. This translates into CASSDSASDTLYF. The full variable domain, rest sourced from reference TRBV25-1 and TRBJ2-3, is EADIYQTPRYLVIGTGKKITLECSQTMGHDKMYWYQQDPGMELHLIHYSYGVNSTEKGDLSSESTVSRIRTEHFPLTLESARPSHTSQYLCASSDSASDTLYFGPGTRLTVL.

Many counts were recorded for this clonotype. The chain couples TRBV7-2 to TRBJ2-7, with D perhaps TRBD1 (5 bases). Trimming removed 5 bases at V and 3 bases at J, with 17 bases between. Germline values: CDR1 SGHTA, CDR2 FQGNSA. This CDR3 has 15 amino acids. The CDR3 DNA reads as TGTGCCAGCAGCATTGGACACGGCAACCTCTACGAGCAGTACTTC. It is translated as CASSIGHGNLYEQYF. Filled out from reference TRBV7-2 and TRBJ2-7, the complete variable domain reads GAGVSQSPSNKVTEKGKDVELRCDPISGHTALYWYRQSLGQGLEFLIYFQGNSAPDKSGLPSDRFSAERTGGSVSTLTIQRTQQEDSAVYLCASSIGHGNLYEQYFGPGTRLTVT.

At least ten counts were recorded for this clonotype. The chain has TRBV28 and TRBJ2-5; maybe TRBD2 (5 bases). Germline CDR1 reads MDHEN; CDR2 reads SYDVKM. V lost 6 bases and J lost 2, with 10 bases in between. The CDR3 spans 13 residues. The CDR3 region is CASRSGVQETQYF. CDR3 nucleotides: TGTGCCAGCAGGTCCGGGGTTCAAGAGACCCAGTACTTC.

At least ten counts were recorded for this clonotype. The chain recombines TRBV14 with TRBJ2-1, with D unclear. In germline, CDR1 is SGHDN, CDR2 FVKESK. The germline V and J ends were trimmed by 2 bases and 2 bases, with 7 bases remaining between them. CDR3 length: 14 amino acids. The CDR3 DNA reads TGTGCCAGCAGCCAATTTGGGGCCTACAATGAGCAGTTCTTC. As protein: CASSQFGAYNEQFF. The whole variable domain, filled in from reference TRBV14 and TRBJ2-1, reads EAGVTQFPSHSVIEKGQTVTLRCDPISGHDNLYWYRRVMGKEIKFLLHFVKESKQDESGMPNNRFLAERTGGTYSTLKVQPAELEDSGVYFCASSQFGAYNEQFFGPGTRLTVL.

The table lists this clonotype with a few counts. The rearrangement joins TRBV28 to TRBJ2-7; possibly TRBD1 for D (6 bases). The germline CDR1 and CDR2 sequences are MDHEN and SYDVKM. CDR3 length: 12 amino acids. V was trimmed by 10 bases and J by 2 bases, leaving 12 bases between them. In DNA, the CDR3 is TGTGCCACAGAGACAGGCACCTACGAGCAGTACTTC. Encoded protein: CATETGTYEQYF.

Concerning this clonotype itself: This probably arose from a read error, given a far larger clone one base away. The chain carries TRBV28 and TRBJ2-5; D is unclear. This CDR3 is 12 amino acids long. Germline CDR1 reads MDHEN; CDR2 reads SYDVKM. V lost 4 bases to trimming and J lost 11 bases, with 14 bases between them. CDR3 region: CASSSTPAEQYF. DNA of the CDR3: TGTGCCAGCAGTTCCACCCCCGCGGAGCAGTACTTC. Full variable domain (missing parts from reference TRBV28 and TRBJ2-5): DVKVTQSSRYLVKRTGEKVFLECVQDMDHENMFWYRQDPGLGLRLIYFSYDVKMKEKGDIPEGYSVSREKKERFSLILESASTNQTSMYLCASSSTPAEQYFGPGTRLLVL.

This clonotype was observed a few times. An end of the junction does not agree with germline; a read error may underlie this. The V and J genes are TRBV5-1 and TRBJ2-1; D might be TRBD2 (6 bases). The CDR3 covers 15 residues. The germline V gene encodes CDR1 SGHRS and CDR2 YFSETQ. DNA for the CDR3: TGCGCCAGCAGATTGGGGGGATCTGTGTCGGATGAGCAGTTCTTC. Translation gives CASRLGGSVSDEQFF.

This clonotype was picked up one time. A far bigger clonotype differs at one base, so this is likely a read error. This chain uses TRBV6-1 with TRBJ2-7, with a tentative D call TRBD1 (5 bases). CDR1 and CDR2 from the germline V gene are MNHNS and SASEGT. There are 14 residues in the CDR3. Trimming shortened V by 5 bases and J by 2 bases, and 13 bases separated the two germline ends. The DNA of the CDR3 is TGTGCCAGCAGTTACACCGACAGAGCCTACGAGCAGTACTTC. It specifies CASSYTDRAYEQYF.

This clonotype was detected ten times or more. The chain is built from TRBV4-3 and TRBJ2-2; no reliable D call. V was cut by 1 base and J by 7 bases, with 13 bases left in between. In germline, CDR1 is LGHNA, CDR2 YSLEER. The length of the CDR3 is 15 residues. CDR3 sequence reads: CASSQVDGFRGELFF. The CDR3 region has the DNA TGCGCCAGCAGCCAAGTAGACGGATTCCGCGGGGAGCTGTTTTTT.

In this sample, this clonotype turned up many times. The chain is built from TRBV5-6 and TRBJ2-5; perhaps D is TRBD1 or TRBD2 (5 bases each). CDR3 size: 14 residues. Trimming pared 1 base from V and 4 bases from J, leaving 11 bases between. CDR1 SGHDT and CDR2 YYEEEE come from the germline V gene. The chain's CDR3 is CASSLTGRGETQYF. The CDR3 nucleotides are TGTGCCAGCAGCTTGACGGGACGCGGAGAGACCCAGTACTTC.

This clonotype has just a few counts. The chain carries TRBV27 and TRBJ2-1; D might be TRBD1 (5 bases). The CDR3 covers 16 residues. Trimming left V 1 base short and J 0 bases short, with 10 bases between. Germline V gene lookup returns CDR1 MNHEY and CDR2 SMNVEV (reference sequence). The CDR3 bases are TGTGCCAGCAGTTTATTTGGACAAATCTCCTACAATGAGCAGTTCTTC. This gives the protein CASSLFGQISYNEQFF.

This clonotype was found many times. The chain combines TRBV7-2 with TRBJ2-7; TRBD1 might be the D (6 bases). This CDR3 spans 13 amino acids. Germline CDR1 is SGHTA and CDR2 is FQGNSA. The V and J ends lost 3 bases and 2 bases respectively, with 8 bases between them. CDR3 DNA: TGTGCCAGCAGCTTTGAGGGGGCCTACGAGCAGTACTTC. This encodes CASSFEGAYEQYF.

This clonotype came up many times. This chain links TRBV20-1 with TRBJ2-1; a weak D match, TRBD1 (5 bases). Germline-derived CDR1 and CDR2 are DFQATT and SNEGSKA (reference sequence). This CDR3 comprises 15 residues. V lost 0 bases to trimming and J lost 7 bases, with 16 bases between them. This CDR3 reads CSARDRRQGRNEQFF. In DNA, the CDR3 is TGCAGTGCTAGAGATCGGCGGCAGGGTCGAAATGAGCAGTTCTTC.

This clonotype was picked up many times. This sequence joins TRBV27 and TRBJ2-3; TRBD2 agrees at 12 bases. Germline V CDR1 and CDR2: MNHEY, SMNVEV (reference sequence). This CDR3 spans 17 amino acids. With 5 bases clipped from V and 3 bases from J, the junction kept 9 bases outside the gene matches. In nucleotides, the CDR3 is TGTGCCAGCAGTCGACGACTAGCGGGAGATCAAACAGATACGCAGTATTTT. It codes for CASSRRLAGDQTDTQYF.

This clonotype was seen many times. This chain links TRBV4-1 with TRBJ2-2; 12 bases align to TRBD2. Germline CDR1 is MGHRA and CDR2 is YSYEKL. Trimming removed 5 bases from V and 7 bases from J; junction bases left unmatched: 8. This CDR3 has 16 residues. CDR3 coding DNA: TGCGCCAGCAGCAAGACTAGCGGGAGTACTTTCGGGGAGCTGTTTTTT. Protein: CASSKTSGSTFGELFF.

The table lists this clonotype with many counts. This sequence joins TRBV28 and TRBJ2-7; possible D gene TRBD2, 6 bases. Germline V gene lookup returns CDR1 MDHEN and CDR2 SYDVKM. The CDR3 loop spans 13 amino acids. CDR3 amino acids: CVVSRDSGDEQYF. The CDR3 nucleotides are TGTGTTGTATCCAGGGATTCGGGGGACGAGCAGTACTTC. The full variable domain, in which reference TRBV28 and TRBJ2-7 provide the parts outside the CDR3, is DVKVTQSSRYLVKRTGEKVFLECVQDMDHENMFWYRQDPGLGLRLIYFSYDVKMKEKGDIPEGYSVSREKKERFSLILESASTNQTSMYLCVVSRDSGDEQYFGPGTRLTVT.

In this sample, this clonotype turned up many times. This chain links TRBV9 with TRBJ2-6, with 7 bases identical to TRBD1. The CDR3 contains 17 residues. Germline CDR1 and CDR2: SGDLS and YYNGEE. Trimming at V came to 4 bases and at J to 0 bases, leaving 7 bases not matched to a gene. CDR3 amino acids: CASSYRGPPSGANVLTF. CDR3 nucleotides: TGTGCCAGCAGCTACAGGGGCCCTCCCTCTGGGGCCAACGTCCTGACTTTC.

As to this clonotype: This probably arose from a read error, given a far larger clone one base away. The chain links TRBV28 to TRBJ2-1; the D gene is possibly TRBD2 (7 bases). The CDR3 has 15 amino acids. Trimming took 6 bases from V and 10 from J, leaving 22 bases between them. From germline, CDR1 is MDHEN and CDR2 SYDVKM. The CDR3: CASSPAGALSYEQFF. The CDR3 region has the DNA TGTGCCAGCAGCCCGGCGGGGGCATTATCTTACGAGCAGTTCTTC.

This clonotype was recorded many times. This chain joins TRBV12-3 or TRBV12-4 and TRBJ2-3; D may be TRBD2 (6 bases). Deletions cut 1 base from V and 1 base from J, with 9 bases between. This CDR3 spans 15 amino acids. The CDR3 nucleotides read TGTGCCAGCAGTTTAGTAGCGGTGGGCACAGATACGCAGTATTTT. Amino acids: CASSLVAVGTDTQYF.

This clonotype came up many times. The rearrangement links TRBV12-3 or TRBV12-4 to TRBJ2-2, with 8 bases matching TRBD1. The CDR3 loop spans 18 amino acids. Unmatched junction bases numbered 17, after V lost 6 bases and J lost 5 bases. The CDR3 DNA reads as TGTGCCAGCAGCCCCCGCATAGACAGGGGTGGAAAAACCGGGGAGCTGTTTTTT. This sequence encodes CASSPRIDRGGKTGELFF.

This clonotype has a count of ten or more. V gene TRBV5-4 combines with J gene TRBJ2-6; D unresolved. With 4 bases removed from V and 1 base from J, the gap between germline ends came to 9 bases. The germline V gene has CDR1 SGHNT and CDR2 YYREEE (reference sequence). The CDR3 loop spans 15 amino acids. DNA of the CDR3: TGTGCCAGCAGCCTCGTCGGATCTGGGGCCAACGTCCTGACTTTC. This gives the protein CASSLVGSGANVLTF.

There are many counts of this clonotype. The V call is TRBV7-9, the J call TRBJ2-2; D might be TRBD2 (7 bases). Germline V lookup: CDR1 SEHNR, CDR2 FQNEAQ (reference sequence). The CDR3 has 14 amino acids. V was trimmed by 4 bases and J by 6 bases, leaving 12 bases between them. This CDR3 reads CASSSRGGPGELFF. As DNA, the CDR3 is TGTGCCAGCAGCTCGAGGGGGGGACCCGGGGAGCTGTTTTTT.

In this sample, this clonotype turned up many times. CDR3 region: CASSLGSGGAGTDTQYF. In nucleotides, the CDR3 is TGTGCCAGCAGTTTAGGAAGTGGGGGCGCTGGGACAGATACGCAGTATTTT. The gene calls are TRBV28 and TRBJ2-3; the D gene is possibly TRBD1 (6 bases). V was shortened by 2 bases and J by 3 bases, with 18 bases between the two germline ends. Germline CDR1 MDHEN, CDR2 SYDVKM. The CDR3 spans 17 residues.

V usage is TRBV28 and J usage is TRBJ2-3, with 7 bases lining up with TRBD1. This CDR3 has 13 amino acids. With 5 bases clipped from V and 4 bases from J, the junction kept 3 bases outside the gene matches. Germline CDR1 MDHEN, CDR2 SYDVKM. CDR3 loop: CASSVTGPDTQYF. CDR3 nucleotides: TGTGCCAGCAGTGTGACAGGGCCAGATACGCAGTATTTT.

Many counts were recorded for this clonotype. The V and J genes are TRBV7-9 and TRBJ2-5; 16 bases fit TRBD2. This CDR3 comprises 19 residues. CDR1 and CDR2 from the germline V gene are SEHNR and FQNEAQ (reference sequence). Germline trimming cut 3 bases from V and 5 bases from J; bases unmatched to any gene: 12. For the CDR3, the DNA is TGTGCCAGCAGCTTGGGACTAGCGGGAGGGCCGGGTGTTGTGGAGACCCAGTACTTC. This encodes CASSLGLAGGPGVVETQYF.

As regards this clonotype: The conserved phenylalanine or tryptophan is not found at the CDR3 terminus, so this likely reflects a read error. The chain combines TRBV7-2 with TRBJ1-3; D remains ambiguous. The V and J ends lost 0 bases and 2 bases respectively, with 8 bases between them. The CDR3 contains 15 residues. Germline CDR1 and CDR2: SGHTA and FQGNSA. CDR3 amino acids: CASSLARNPGNTIYI. CDR3 nucleotides: TGTGCCAGCAGCTTAGCTAGGAACCCTGGAAACACCATATATATT.